This record concerns one T cell receptor (beta chain) sequence. The data stem from a study of control samples from healthy donors and cancer patients. The V end was cut by 6 bases, the J end by 4 bases, with 16 bases between. The CDR3 runs to 15 residues. Germline CDR1 is MNHEY and CDR2 is SVGEGT. Measured with immunoSEQ multiplex PCR; TCRdb has only the in-frame clones, and not every one. The table lists roughly 120,000 clones, more than 70% of them singletons. Sequencing input: blood. The chain is built from TRBV6-2 or TRBV6-3 and TRBJ1-3; tentatively, D is TRBD1 (6 bases). The sequence was collected from a man aged 35-49 years in good health. CDR3 protein: CASSNDRLSGNTIYF. Here the CDR3 DNA reads TGTGCCAGCAGCAACGACAGGTTGAGCGGAAACACCATATATTTT.